The T cell receptor (beta chain) described here comes from a study of control samples from healthy donors and cancer patients. Repertoires were generated with immunoSEQ multiplex PCR, while TCRdb's copy carries only in-frame clones and drops some. The sample yields approximately 100,000 clones, 80% to 90% seen once. V lost 5 bases and J 5 bases, leaving 21 bases between the germline ends. Germline CDR1 reads MNHEY; CDR2 reads SMNVEV (reference sequence). The CDR3 has 16 amino acids. The chain combines TRBV27 with TRBJ2-5, with D unclear. Sample: blood. This receptor was taken from a man aged 25 to 40 in good health. CDR3 DNA sequence: TGTGCCAGCAGTCCCCCCTGGCGTGGGGTACCCGAGACCCAGTACTTC. It yields the protein CASSPPWRGVPETQYF.